Below, one T cell receptor beta chain is given with its context. The antigen is unknown. These data originate in a study of cytomegalovirus exposure and HLA in healthy donors. General study points: The study reported that TCR beta sequences accurately predicted HLA-A and HLA-B alleles in most subjects.

PCR used 60 Vbeta primers and 13 Jbeta primers. Measured with immunoSEQ multiplex PCR; TCRdb has only the in-frame clones, and not every one. This table holds under 200,000 clones, approximately 88% found once. The germline V gene encodes CDR1 MNHNY and CDR2 SVGAGI (reference sequence). Unmatched junction bases numbered 9, after V lost 7 bases and J lost 2 bases. The CDR3 has 15 residues. The sample consisted of PBMCs. The gene calls are TRBV6-6 and TRBJ2-7, with TRBD1 matching 9 bases. The TCR comes from a boy under 10 years old in good health and CMV-seronegative. The CDR3 here is CASTSGWTGAYEQYF. In DNA form, the CDR3 reads TGTGCCAGCACCTCCGGGTGGACAGGGGCCTACGAGCAGTACTTC.